Listed here are 22 T cell receptor beta chains from one sample, sequenced in a study of response to subunit inactivated influenza vaccine. Each CDR3 protein gets one entry after TCRdb re-called the RT-PCR reads with MiXCR. There are 650,000 to 850,000 distinct CDR3 sequences in the sample; 11% to 15% occur only once, and around 7% lies in the top ten. The sequences come from PBMCs from blood, collected 14 to 15 days before vaccination. The source of these receptors is a man in his fifties or sixties who received an inactivated influenza vaccine.

This clonotype was detected a few times. This rearrangement joins TRBV7-9 to TRBJ2-5; perhaps TRBD1 as D (5 bases). The CDR3 has 13 residues. The germline V gene has CDR1 SEHNR and CDR2 FQNEAQ (reference sequence). The V gene lost 5 bases and the J gene lost 5 bases, with 12 bases spanning the gap. The chain's CDR3 is CASSPDSPETQYF. CDR3 sequence (DNA): TGTGCCAGCAGCCCTGACAGCCCCGAGACCCAGTACTTC.

V is TRBV11-2 and J is TRBJ2-2; TRBD2 agrees at 9 bases. Germline CDR1 and CDR2: SGHAT and FQNNGV. After removal of 5 bases from V and 2 bases from J, the junction contained 12 bases not matched to a gene. The CDR3 loop spans 18 amino acids. CDR3 in DNA: TGTGCCAGCAGCCCAACTGTCCCTCTAGCGGGAAACACCGGGGAGCTGTTTTTT. Amino acids: CASSPTVPLAGNTGELFF.

Ten or more counts support this clonotype. The gene calls are TRBV5-6 and TRBJ2-5; 7 bases are a match to TRBD1. V was pared by 5 bases and J by 0 bases, with 4 bases of the junction left unmatched. Germline values: CDR1 SGHDT, CDR2 YYEEEE. This CDR3 comprises 14 residues. CDR3 bases: TGTGCCAGCAGTTTCAGGGGGTACCAAGAGACCCAGTACTTC. It codes for CASSFRGYQETQYF.

Concerning this clonotype itself: The junction does not match germline at one end; this may be a read error. The chain uses TRBV12-3 or TRBV12-4 and TRBJ2-7; D is possibly TRBD2 (5 bases). The length of the CDR3 is 14 residues. The DNA of the CDR3 is TGTGCCAGCAGTGCCGGGTACGGGGAGAGGAATAAAGACTTC. Its protein product is CASSAGYGERNKDF.

The chain combines TRBV4-2 with TRBJ2-3, with D perhaps matching TRBD1 or TRBD2 (5 bases each). CDR3 length: 19 residues. CDR1 is LGHNA and CDR2 is YNFKEQ in the germline V gene. Trimming took off 2 bases at V and 1 base at J, with 22 bases between the two ends. CDR3 coding DNA: TGTGCCAGCAGCCAATATGTCGGGGCCCCGACATACGGCACAGATACGCAGTATTTT. This encodes CASSQYVGAPTYGTDTQYF.

This rearrangement joins TRBV5-1 to TRBJ2-3; D unclear. V lost 5 bases and J 0 bases, leaving 13 bases between the germline ends. Germline CDR1 reads SGHRS; CDR2 reads YFSETQ. The CDR3 has 15 amino acids. CDR3 nucleotide sequence: TGCGCCAGCAGTGGGCAGTTAACTAGCACAGATACGCAGTATTTT. Amino acids: CASSGQLTSTDTQYF.

This clonotype came up a few times. The chain combines TRBV20-1 with TRBJ2-3; 7 positions agree with TRBD2. The CDR3 extends over 14 amino acids. Germline CDR1 DFQATT, CDR2 SNEGSKA (reference sequence). Unmatched junction bases numbered 10, after V lost 6 bases and J lost 4 bases. DNA of the CDR3: TGCAGTGCACCGGGGAGGGAGTGGGCAGATACGCAGTATTTT. The encoded protein is CSAPGREWADTQYF.

The CDR3 sequence: CASSFEAGYEQYF. CDR3 DNA: TGTGCCAGCAGCTTTGAGGCAGGCTACGAGCAGTACTTC. The chain joins TRBV11-2 to TRBJ2-7; D is unclear. The CDR3 has 13 residues. V was clipped by 3 bases and J by 3 bases, with 9 bases between them. Germline V lookup: CDR1 SGHAT, CDR2 FQNNGV.

Here the CDR3 DNA reads TGTGCCATCAGGGAGCGGGAGGGCAGGTACGAGCAGTACTTC. As protein: CAIREREGRYEQYF. This sequence joins TRBV10-3 and TRBJ2-7; TRBD2 aligns across 10 bases. The germline V gene has CDR1 ENHRY and CDR2 SYGVKD. CDR3 length equals 14 residues. V was clipped by 6 bases and J by 4 bases; unmatched bases: 6.

A few counts support this clonotype. J is TRBJ2-1 and V is TRBV24-1; no reliable D call. CDR1 and CDR2 (germline): KGHDR, SFDVKD. The CDR3 covers 15 residues. V gave up 3 bases and J gave up 4 bases, with 12 bases separating them. This CDR3 is CATSDPTLSYNEQFF. The DNA for the CDR3 is TGTGCCACCAGTGATCCGACACTATCATACAATGAGCAGTTCTTC.

This sequence joins TRBV4-3 and TRBJ2-2; D ambiguous. Germline V CDR1 and CDR2: LGHNA, YSLEER. CDR3 length: 14 residues. V shed 6 bases and J shed 4 bases, with 12 bases lying between them. DNA for the CDR3: TGCGCCAGCAGGGTCTCACCGGGCACCGGGGAGCTGTTTTTT. This encodes CASRVSPGTGELFF.

V usage is TRBV20-1 and J usage is TRBJ1-5; D is uncertain. This CDR3 contains 15 residues. Germline assignment: CDR1 DFQATT and CDR2 SNEGSKA (reference sequence). Trimming stripped 0 bases from V and 0 bases from J, with 9 bases between. CDR3 bases: TGCAGTGCTAGAGATCCGATATATAGCAATCAGCCCCAGCATTTT. Translation: CSARDPIYSNQPQHF.

V is TRBV4-1 and J is TRBJ1-3, with D perhaps TRBD1 (6 bases). CDR1 is MGHRA and CDR2 is YSYEKL in the germline V gene. The V gene lost 4 bases and the J gene lost 5 bases, with 21 bases spanning the gap. The CDR3 length is 17 residues. CDR3 in amino acids: CASSRGMTDSTRNTIYF. CDR3 coding DNA: TGCGCCAGCAGCCGGGGGATGACGGACAGCACAAGAAACACCATATATTTT.

This clonotype was seen more than once but under ten times. This chain connects TRBV4-3 to TRBJ2-3, with D perhaps TRBD2 (6 bases). Trimming removed 1 base from V and 7 bases from J, with 18 bases in between. The CDR3 is made up of 16 amino acids. Germline CDR1 and CDR2: LGHNA and YSLEER. CDR3 in amino acids: CASSQAPGLPLNTQYF. CDR3 coding DNA: TGCGCCAGCAGCCAAGCGCCGGGACTTCCCCTGAATACGCAGTATTTT.

This clonotype has ten or more counts. The V call is TRBV5-5, the J call TRBJ1-1; the D is unclear. The V gene lost 3 bases and the J gene lost 1 base, with 7 bases spanning the gap. The length of the CDR3 is 13 residues. CDR1 and CDR2 from the germline V gene are SGHKS and YYEKEE (reference sequence). DNA for the CDR3: TGTGCCAGCAGCTCGTGGGGGAACACTGAAGCTTTCTTT. Amino acids: CASSSWGNTEAFF.

This clonotype occurred many times. V is TRBV20-1 and J is TRBJ2-1; no clear D gene. This CDR3 has 9 residues. The V gene lost 3 bases and the J gene lost 12 bases, with 6 bases spanning the gap. The germline CDR1 and CDR2 sequences are DFQATT and SNEGSKA (reference sequence). Here the CDR3 DNA reads TGCAGTGCTAGTCCACCGCAGTTCTTC. Residues: CSASPPQFF.

This clonotype has more than one count but fewer than ten. This chain connects TRBV20-1 to TRBJ2-1, with D unclear. The V gene lost 4 bases and the J gene lost 5 bases, with 21 bases spanning the gap. Germline-derived CDR1 and CDR2 are DFQATT and SNEGSKA (reference sequence). This CDR3 region has 16 residues. CDR3 residues: CSATLVGARQNNEQFF. CDR3 bases: TGCAGTGCTACCCTCGTTGGCGCCCGGCAAAACAATGAGCAGTTCTTC.

Comment on this clonotype: The junction departs from the called germline gene at one end, perhaps through a read error. V and J are TRBV5-1 and TRBJ2-1; 7 bases map to TRBD2. Looked up from germline, CDR1 is SGHRS and CDR2 is YFSETQ. The CDR3 consists of 15 residues. CDR3: CASSWGGSSCNEQFF. DNA for the CDR3: TGCGCCAGCAGCTGGGGGGGGAGCTCCTGCAATGAGCAGTTCTTC. Complete variable domain (other parts from reference TRBV5-1 and TRBJ2-1): KAGVTQTPRYLIKTRGQQVTLSCSPISGHRSVSWYQQTPGQGLQFLFEYFSETQRNKGNFPGRFSGRQFSNSRSEMNVSTLELGDSALYLCASSWGGSSCNEQFFGPGTRLTVL.

A few counts support this clonotype. The V and J genes are TRBV12-3 or TRBV12-4 and TRBJ2-1; D is undetermined. Trimming removed 1 base at V and 6 bases at J, with 10 bases between. The CDR3 is 14 residues long. CDR3 sequence (DNA): TGTGCCAGCAGTTTAGTTGTGGGTAGCAATGAGCAGTTCTTC. Translated: CASSLVVGSNEQFF.

For this clonotype: One end of the junction is discordant with germline, which a read error may explain. The chain employs TRBV12-3 or TRBV12-4 and TRBJ2-7; 7 bases are a match to TRBD1. The CDR3 sequence is 16 residues long. Written as DNA, the CDR3 is TGTGCCAGCAGTACTGGGACAGATTACGGGTCCTACGAACAGTACTTC. Translating it yields CASSTGTDYGSYEQYF.

This clonotype has only a few counts. The chain joins TRBV6-1 to TRBJ2-1; 9 positions match TRBD2. Germline lookup yields CDR1 MNHNS and CDR2 SASEGT. The CDR3 totals 14 residues. V lost 4 bases to trimming and J lost 6 bases; unmatched junction nucleotides: 4. The CDR3 nucleotides are TGTGCCAGCAGTGGCAAGACTAGCGGCAATGAGCAGTTCTTC. Amino acid sequence: CASSGKTSGNEQFF.

The chain links TRBV12-3 or TRBV12-4 to TRBJ2-7; TRBD1 matches at 9 bases. J gave up 3 bases and V 6 bases, and 9 bases lay outside the gene matches. CDR3 length equals 15 residues. In nucleotides, the CDR3 is TGTGCCAGCAGCCCAACGACAGGGGGTATCTACGAGCAGTACTTC. Protein product: CASSPTTGGIYEQYF.